This T cell receptor beta chain was documented in a study of response to subunit inactivated influenza vaccine. TCRdb reprocessed the RT-PCR reads via MiXCR and lists one record per CDR3 protein. The data contain about 540,000 distinct CDR3 sequences, around 25% of them singletons. This clonotype was observed a handful of times. The CDR3 is 13 residues long. Trimming shortened V by 4 bases and J by 5 bases, and 15 bases separated the two germline ends. Germline CDR1 is SQVTM and CDR2 is ANQGSEA. These data also featured in a second study, about T cells expressing NK-cell markers. That report notes: cDNA encoding TCR beta was synthesized via 5'RACE template switching incorporating UMIs.

Sequenced material: CD4+ T cells sorted from PBMCs, taken approximately 13 days after vaccination. The sequence was collected from a man between 50 and 59 years old who received an inactivated influenza vaccine. The chain links TRBV29-1 to TRBJ2-7, with D maybe TRBD2 (5 bases). As DNA, the CDR3 is TGCAGCGTTGGTCGGAGGCTTAGTCACGAGCAGTACTTC. This gives the protein CSVGRRLSHEQYF.